The next 20 T cell receptor beta chains were all read from a single sample in a study of blood T cell repertoires in COVID-19. The assay was immunoSEQ multiplex PCR, and TCRdb's table has in-frame clones only and misses some. Here the sample spans over 110,000 clones, over 70% being singletons. Sequenced: PBMCs or T cells enriched from blood (not recorded which). The origin of the receptors is a man in his fifties in a cohort exposed to, infected with or recovered from COVID-19 (not recorded which).

The V gene is TRBV5-1, the J gene TRBJ2-7; D might be TRBD2 (6 bases). V was clipped by 2 bases and J by 0 bases, with 12 bases between them. Germline V gene data show CDR1 as SGHRS and CDR2 as YFSETQ. CDR3 length: 15 amino acids. CDR3 protein: CASSFAAGSSYEQYF. CDR3 nucleotides: TGCGCCAGCAGCTTTGCCGCGGGAAGCTCCTACGAGCAGTACTTC.

V usage is TRBV18 and J usage is TRBJ2-1; 12 bases map to TRBD2. The CDR3 is 15 amino acids. J gave up 6 bases and V 6 bases, and 6 bases lay outside the gene matches. CDR1 and CDR2 (germline): KGHSH, LQKENI. The CDR3: CASSPTSGRTNEQFF. CDR3 DNA: TGTGCCAGCTCGCCCACTAGCGGGAGGACCAATGAGCAGTTCTTC. Variable domain in full (rest from reference TRBV18 and TRBJ2-1): NAGVMQNPRHLVRRRGQEARLRCSPMKGHSHVYWYRQLPEEGLKFMVYLQKENIIDESGMPKERFSAEFPKEGPSILRIQQVVRGDSAAYFCASSPTSGRTNEQFFGPGTRLTVL.

This rearrangement joins TRBV9 to TRBJ2-7, with TRBD2 as a possible D gene (5 bases). With 3 bases removed from V and 0 bases from J, the gap between germline ends came to 10 bases. The CDR3 covers 14 residues. CDR1 and CDR2 (germline): SGDLS, YYNGEE. The CDR3 spells CASSAGLSSYEQYF. In nucleotides, the CDR3 is TGTGCCAGCAGCGCCGGACTGAGCTCCTACGAGCAGTACTTC.

The rearrangement joins TRBV6-5 to TRBJ1-1; D might be TRBD1 (5 bases). The germline V gene has CDR1 MNHEY and CDR2 SVGAGI. V was shortened by 6 bases and J by 3 bases, with 14 bases between the two germline ends. CDR3 size: 14 residues. CDR3 amino acids: CASRPGFGYTEAFF. CDR3 nucleotide sequence: TGTGCCAGCAGACCAGGGTTTGGGTACACTGAAGCTTTCTTT.

The chain combines TRBV10-3 with TRBJ1-2; 8 nucleotides match TRBD1. With V trimmed by 4 bases and J by 9 bases, 1 base remained unmatched. Germline CDR1 and CDR2: ENHRY and SYGVKD. The CDR3 is 11 residues long. CDR3 sequence reads: CAISAGGRYTF. The CDR3 DNA is TGTGCCATCAGTGCAGGGGGCCGCTACACCTTC.

This clone has a handful of counts. This sequence joins TRBV12-5 and TRBJ2-3; TRBD2 aligns across 13 bases. The CDR3 extends over 15 amino acids. The germline V gene has CDR1 LGHNT and CDR2 FRNRAP. The J segment lost 0 bases and the V segment lost 7 bases, leaving 1 base of the junction unmatched. DNA for the CDR3: TGTGCTAGTGTGGGACTAGCGGGAAGCACAGATACGCAGTATTTT. The encoded protein is CASVGLAGSTDTQYF.

The rearrangement joins TRBV24-1 to TRBJ1-2; D uncertain. The CDR3 loop spans 14 amino acids. Trimming took 8 bases from V and 0 from J, leaving 12 bases between them. The germline gives CDR1 KGHDR, CDR2 SFDVKD. In DNA, the CDR3 is TGTGCCACCACCGCCCCGGGGACTAACTATGGCTACACCTTC. Translating it yields CATTAPGTNYGYTF.

This clone was seen only a few times. The rearrangement links TRBV5-4 to TRBJ2-7, with 8 nucleotides matching TRBD2. Germline values: CDR1 SGHNT, CDR2 YYREEE (reference sequence). V gave up 0 bases and J gave up 3 bases; unmatched junction bases: 5. The CDR3 extends over 15 amino acids. The chain's CDR3 is CASSLEGLGRYEQYF. DNA of the CDR3: TGTGCCAGCAGCTTGGAGGGACTAGGACGCTACGAGCAGTACTTC.

The V and J genes are TRBV6-2 or TRBV6-3 and TRBJ2-2; TRBD2 matches 10 bases. From germline, CDR1 is MNHEY and CDR2 SVGEGT. This CDR3 spans 16 amino acids. The J segment lost 5 bases and the V segment lost 0 bases, leaving 3 bases of the junction unmatched. The CDR3 sequence is CASSYSGLARTGELFF. The CDR3 DNA reads as TGTGCCAGCAGTTACTCGGGACTAGCGAGAACCGGGGAGCTGTTTTTT.

The genes are TRBV10-2 and TRBJ2-2; D remains unclear. Per the germline V gene, CDR1 is WSHSY and CDR2 is SAAADI. Trimming pared 6 bases from V and 8 bases from J, leaving 7 bases between. The CDR3 totals 11 residues. Here the CDR3 DNA reads TGCGCCAGCAGCTCCTTAGGGGAGCTGTTTTTT. It specifies CASSSLGELFF.

This clone was detected only a few times. The J gene is TRBJ2-3, the V gene TRBV16; TRBD2 is a possible D gene (6 bases). V was cut by 4 bases and J by 5 bases, with 7 bases left in between. This CDR3 region has 12 residues. The germline V gene has CDR1 KGHSY and CDR2 FQNENV. CDR3 loop: CASSPGEDTQYF. Here the CDR3 DNA reads TGTGCCAGCAGCCCGGGGGAAGATACGCAGTATTTT.

The V gene is TRBV19, the J gene TRBJ1-5; the D is unclear. V was pared by 5 bases and J by 5 bases, with 19 bases between. There are 16 residues in the CDR3. CDR1 and CDR2 from the germline V gene are LNHDA and SQIVND (reference sequence). The CDR3: CASSPSPTRLHQPQHF. CDR3 DNA: TGTGCCAGTAGTCCGAGTCCTACCCGACTTCATCAGCCCCAGCATTTT. The full variable domain, in which reference TRBV19 and TRBJ1-5 provide the parts outside the CDR3, is DGGITQSPKYLFRKEGQNVTLSCEQNLNHDAMYWYRQDPGQGLRLIYYSQIVNDFQKGDIAEGYSVSREKKESFPLTVTSAQKNPTAFYLCASSPSPTRLHQPQHFGDGTRLSIL.

This clone was seen more than once but under ten times. V usage is TRBV30 and J usage is TRBJ2-2; TRBD2 might be the D (6 bases). CDR1 is GTSNPN, CDR2 SVGIG, per germline (reference sequence). CDR3 length equals 15 residues. Trimming took off 3 bases at V and 3 bases at J, with 14 bases between the two ends. CDR3 nucleotide sequence: TGTGCCTGGAGGAATGGGGACTCCGACACCGGGGAGCTGTTTTTT. The encoded protein is CAWRNGDSDTGELFF.

V and J are TRBV19 and TRBJ2-7; 8 bases line up with TRBD1. The germline V gene encodes CDR1 LNHDA and CDR2 SQIVND (reference sequence). With V trimmed by 10 bases and J by 1 base, 6 bases remained unmatched. CDR3 length: 13 residues. CDR3 sequence (DNA): TGTGCCACCAGGGACAGGAGTTCCTACGAGCAGTACTTC. This sequence encodes CATRDRSSYEQYF.

This clone occurred a few times. The chain couples TRBV5-8 to TRBJ1-2; no clear D gene. This CDR3 contains 14 residues. In germline, CDR1 is SGHTS, CDR2 YDEGEE. Trimming took off 2 bases at V and 4 bases at J, with 12 bases between the two ends. In nucleotides, the CDR3 is TGTGCCAGCAGCTTTCCTGGGAGGGCCTATGGCTACACCTTC. Encoded protein: CASSFPGRAYGYTF.

The genes are TRBV10-1 and TRBJ2-1, with a possible D match to TRBD2 (5 bases). Germline assignment: CDR1 WNHNN and CDR2 SYGVQD (reference sequence). The ends were cut back, 3 bases at V and 10 bases at J, with 13 bases in the middle. This CDR3 contains 13 residues. This CDR3 reads CASSDSAPGEQFF. The CDR3 bases are TGCGCCAGCAGTGATTCGGCTCCGGGGGAGCAGTTCTTC.

This clone was seen only once. The rearrangement links TRBV2 to TRBJ2-7, with a possible D match to TRBD2 (5 bases). Germline CDR1 is SNHLY and CDR2 is FYNNEI. The CDR3 has 13 amino acids. Trimming stripped 8 bases from V and 0 bases from J, with 11 bases between. The DNA for the CDR3 is TGTGCCAGCGAAGGAGGAAGCTCCTACGAGCAGTACTTC. Translating gives CASEGGSSYEQYF.

The chain joins TRBV25-1 to TRBJ1-3, with D tentatively TRBD1 (6 bases). Germline V gives CDR1 MGHDK, CDR2 SYGVNS. The CDR3 has 17 amino acids. Trimming shortened V by 3 bases and J by 1 base, and 16 bases separated the two germline ends. CDR3 sequence reads: CASSDRLQGSSGNTIYF. In DNA form, the CDR3 reads TGTGCCAGCAGTGATCGTTTACAGGGTAGTTCTGGAAACACCATATATTTT. Complete variable domain (other parts from reference TRBV25-1 and TRBJ1-3): EADIYQTPRYLVIGTGKKITLECSQTMGHDKMYWYQQDPGMELHLIHYSYGVNSTEKGDLSSESTVSRIRTEHFPLTLESARPSHTSQYLCASSDRLQGSSGNTIYFGEGSWLTVV.

The chain carries TRBV3-1 (or the pseudogene TRBV3-2) and TRBJ2-5; TRBD2 might be the D (5 bases). The V and J ends lost 8 bases and 1 base respectively, with 11 bases between them. This CDR3 contains 13 residues. Germline CDR1 reads LGHDT; CDR2 reads YNNKEL (reference sequence). CDR3 sequence (DNA): TGTGCCAGCGCGCTAGCAGTCCAAGAGACCCAGTACTTC. Translation: CASALAVQETQYF.

The chain carries TRBV14 and TRBJ1-4; D is perhaps TRBD1 (5 bases). Trimming removed 5 bases from V and 4 bases from J, with 17 bases in between. Germline CDR1 SGHDN, CDR2 FVKESK. The CDR3 has 16 amino acids. The DNA of the CDR3 is TGTGCCAGCAGCACGTTCGACAGTCCTTATAATGAAAAACTGTTTTTT. Residues: CASSTFDSPYNEKLFF.